Below are 19 T cell receptor beta chains sequenced from a single sample in a study of T cell responses to AZD1222 COVID-19 vaccine. Using immunoSEQ multiplex PCR, the repertoire was profiled, and TCRdb retains in-frame clones only, with some absent. Of 150,000 to 200,000 clones in the sample, around nine tenths were seen once. Material: peripheral blood, obtained on day 0 of AZD1222 vaccination. Receptors were obtained from an adult in good health.

This clone was observed a single time. The V gene is TRBV10-3, the J gene TRBJ1-2; D is undetermined. The CDR3 totals 14 residues. Germline assignment: CDR1 ENHRY and CDR2 SYGVKD. The germline V and J ends were trimmed by 0 bases and 4 bases, with 9 bases remaining between them. The CDR3 bases are TGTGCCATCAGTGAGTCTGGAGGAGGCTATGGCTACACCTTC. Its protein is CAISESGGGYGYTF.

The chain is built from TRBV4-1 and TRBJ1-1, with 7 bases matching TRBD1. Trimming at V came to 8 bases and at J to 0 bases, leaving 9 bases not matched to a gene. The V gene's germline CDR1 is MGHRA and CDR2 YSYEKL. The CDR3 is 15 residues long. The CDR3 DNA reads TGCGCCAGCGTATCCCGACAGGGATTGAACACTGAAGCTTTCTTT. It encodes CASVSRQGLNTEAFF.

The rearrangement links TRBV19 to TRBJ1-2, with 8 positions matching TRBD1. This CDR3 has 14 amino acids. CDR1 and CDR2 (germline): LNHDA, SQIVND (reference sequence). With V trimmed by 7 bases and J by 1 base, 5 bases remained unmatched. In DNA form, the CDR3 reads TGTGCCAGTACCATGACAGGGGTTAACTATGGCTACACCTTC. Translating it yields CASTMTGVNYGYTF.

CDR3 nucleotides: TGTGCCAGCAGCTTAGGCCATAGACAGCCCCAGCATTTT. Translation gives CASSLGHRQPQHF. The chain couples TRBV7-8 to TRBJ1-5; no reliable D call. Deletions cut 1 base from V and 7 bases from J, with 8 bases between. The V gene's germline CDR1 is SGHVS and CDR2 FQNEAQ. The CDR3 loop spans 13 amino acids. Full variable domain (rest looked up from reference TRBV7-8 and TRBJ1-5): GAGVSQSPRYKVAKRGQDVALRCDPISGHVSLFWYQQALGQGPEFLTYFQNEAQLDKSGLPSDRFFAERPEGSVSTLKIQRTQQEDSAVYLCASSLGHRQPQHFGDGTRLSIL.

The chain recombines TRBV12-3 or TRBV12-4 with TRBJ2-3, with D perhaps TRBD2 (6 bases). Trimming removed 4 bases from V and 1 base from J, with 6 bases in between. The CDR3 loop spans 13 amino acids. This CDR3 is CASSSSGTDTQYF. The CDR3 DNA is TGTGCCAGCAGTTCTAGCGGCACAGATACGCAGTATTTT.

This clone was detected once. The chain joins TRBV5-1 to TRBJ2-7, with 7 bases fitting TRBD2. V was clipped by 0 bases and J by 0 bases; unmatched bases: 3. Germline CDR1 and CDR2: SGHRS and YFSETQ. The CDR3 runs to 15 residues. The CDR3 DNA reads TGCGCCAGCAGCTTGGTCGGGGGGAGCTCCTACGAGCAGTACTTC. Protein sequence: CASSLVGGSSYEQYF.

The chain joins TRBV5-6 to TRBJ2-1, with D perhaps matching TRBD2 (5 bases). Germline V gene lookup returns CDR1 SGHDT and CDR2 YYEEEE. The CDR3 spans 12 residues. Trimming took off 4 bases at V and 5 bases at J, with 7 bases between the two ends. CDR3 nucleotides: TGTGCCAGCAGCCCCGGGGACAATGAGCAGTTCTTC. Its protein is CASSPGDNEQFF. Combining the CDR3 with reference TRBV5-6 and TRBJ2-1 gives the whole variable domain DAGVTQSPTHLIKTRGQQVTLRCSPKSGHDTVSWYQQALGQGPQFIFQYYEEEERQRGNFPDRFSGHQFPNYSSELNVNALLLGDSALYLCASSPGDNEQFFGPGTRLTVL.

The chain recombines TRBV6-1 with TRBJ2-1, with D perhaps TRBD1 or TRBD2 (5 bases each). The CDR3 totals 17 residues. V dropped 4 bases and J dropped 0 bases, with 16 bases sitting between them. Germline V CDR1 and CDR2: MNHNS, SASEGT. The CDR3 DNA reads as TGTGCCAGCAGTGTTCCGGGACCCCTTATCTCCTACAATGAGCAGTTCTTC. Protein product: CASSVPGPLISYNEQFF.

The chain combines TRBV25-1 with TRBJ1-1; 9 nucleotides agree with TRBD1. The CDR3 consists of 14 residues. V lost 6 bases and J lost 1; bases outside the gene matches: 3. Germline CDR1 is MGHDK and CDR2 is SYGVNS. In nucleotides, the CDR3 is TGTGCCAGCAGCGCGGGACAGGGGAACACTGAAGCTTTCTTT. This gives the protein CASSAGQGNTEAFF. Full variable domain (missing parts from reference TRBV25-1 and TRBJ1-1): EADIYQTPRYLVIGTGKKITLECSQTMGHDKMYWYQQDPGMELHLIHYSYGVNSTEKGDLSSESTVSRIRTEHFPLTLESARPSHTSQYLCASSAGQGNTEAFFGQGTRLTVV.

The chain combines TRBV5-8 with TRBJ2-7; the D is unclear. CDR3 size: 12 residues. Between the trimmed V and J ends, which lost 5 bases and 4 bases, there was a span of 10 bases. CDR1 is SGHTS and CDR2 is YDEGEE in the germline V gene. This CDR3 reads CASRVTTYEQYF. The CDR3 coding sequence is TGTGCCAGCAGAGTTACGACTTACGAGCAGTACTTC. Looking up the rest from reference TRBV5-8 and TRBJ2-7 gives the full variable domain: EAGVTQSPTHLIKTRGQQATLRCSPISGHTSVYWYQQALGLGLQFLLWYDEGEERNRGNFPPRFSGRQFPNYSSELNVNALELEDSALYLCASRVTTYEQYFGPGTRLTVT.

The chain recombines TRBV2 with TRBJ2-2; a weak D match, TRBD1 (6 bases). This CDR3 region has 15 residues. With 5 bases removed from V and 4 bases from J, the gap between germline ends came to 14 bases. Germline CDR1 is SNHLY and CDR2 is FYNNEI. The CDR3 nucleotides read TGTGCCAGCAGTAATAGCAGGGGCGGCACCGGGGAGCTGTTTTTT. It codes for CASSNSRGGTGELFF.

This rearrangement joins TRBV2 to TRBJ1-2, with 8 nucleotides matching TRBD1. The CDR3 contains 12 residues. Looked up from germline, CDR1 is SNHLY and CDR2 is FYNNEI. V lost 8 bases and J lost 4; bases outside the gene matches: 3. This CDR3 reads CASPDRAYGYTF. CDR3 DNA: TGTGCCAGCCCGGACAGGGCCTATGGCTACACCTTC.

J is TRBJ1-1 and V is TRBV6-6, with a weak D call TRBD1 (5 bases). The germline CDR1 and CDR2 sequences are MNHNY and SVGAGI (reference sequence). The CDR3 has 15 amino acids. V was shortened by 2 bases and J by 4 bases, with 14 bases between the two germline ends. CDR3 sequence: CASSYRVHGGTEAFF. For the CDR3, the DNA is TGTGCCAGCAGTTACAGGGTGCACGGGGGCACTGAAGCTTTCTTT.

The V gene is TRBV27, the J gene TRBJ2-1; TRBD2 matches at 15 bases. The CDR3 is 19 residues long. Germline CDR1 MNHEY, CDR2 SMNVEV (reference sequence). Trimming removed 4 bases from V and 0 bases from J; junction bases left unmatched: 7. The CDR3 DNA sequence: TGTGCCAGCAGTTCGGGACTAGCGGGAGGCCCTAGCTCCTACAATGAGCAGTTCTTC. It yields the protein CASSSGLAGGPSSYNEQFF.

The chain employs TRBV14 and TRBJ2-3, with D possibly matching TRBD1 (6 bases). Germline lookup yields CDR1 SGHDN and CDR2 FVKESK. This CDR3 spans 15 amino acids. V was cut by 3 bases and J by 7 bases, with 17 bases left in between. The CDR3, as DNA: TGTGCCAGCAGCCAGCTTAAGGCAGGGACACATACGCAGTATTTT. This sequence encodes CASSQLKAGTHTQYF.

This CDR3 is CASSLGLINSPLHF. The DNA of the CDR3 is TGCGCCAGCAGCTTGGGGCTGATCAATTCACCCCTCCACTTT. V usage is TRBV5-1 and J usage is TRBJ1-6; D is undetermined. Trimming cost V 0 bases and J 7 bases, with 8 bases left between them. This CDR3 spans 14 amino acids. The germline CDR1 and CDR2 sequences are SGHRS and YFSETQ.

V gene TRBV2 combines with J gene TRBJ1-1; the D gene is possibly TRBD1 (6 bases). CDR1 is SNHLY, CDR2 FYNNEI, per germline. Trimming removed 5 bases at V and 1 base at J, with 11 bases between. CDR3 length equals 14 residues. CDR3 sequence: CASSILQGNTEAFF. The CDR3 DNA follows: TGTGCCAGCAGTATCCTACAGGGGAACACTGAAGCTTTCTTT.

J is TRBJ2-1 and V is TRBV10-1; D gene uncertain. Germline CDR1 WNHNN, CDR2 SYGVQD (reference sequence). The V end lost 4 bases, the J end lost 0 bases, and 7 bases lay between the germline ends. The CDR3 has 14 residues. DNA for the CDR3: TGCGCCAGCAGTGCGGCGGCCTCCTACAATGAGCAGTTCTTC. The encoded protein is CASSAAASYNEQFF.

CDR3 nucleotides: TGCGCCAGCAGTGAGACAGGAGGGAACACTGAAGCTTTCTTT. Its protein is CASSETGGNTEAFF. V usage is TRBV10-1 and J usage is TRBJ1-1; tentatively, D is TRBD1 (5 bases). Trimming shortened V by 2 bases and J by 1 base, and 8 bases separated the two germline ends. CDR3 length: 14 residues. CDR1 is WNHNN and CDR2 is SYGVQD in the germline V gene (reference sequence).